This T cell receptor (beta chain) comes out of a study of T cells in Graves' hyperthyroidism and ophthalmopathy. Researchers took RNA transcripts and amplified the TCR beta CDR3 regions from them. A set of HTBI primers served as the primers for a first-round RT-PCR of the TCR CDR3. TCRdb independently ran MiXCR on the multiplex PCR reads; one entry per CDR3 protein. The data hold around 340,000 distinct CDR3 sequences, with around a sixth observed a single time. Hyperthyroidism in the patients, aged 18 to 65, was newly diagnosed and under 2 months in duration. Lactation, pregnancy, other autoimmune disease or uncontrolled infection excluded patients. In this sample, this clonotype turned up a few times. This CDR3 has 16 residues. The germline V gene encodes CDR1 SEHNR and CDR2 FQNEAQ (reference sequence). J gave up 4 bases and V 5 bases, and 9 bases lay outside the gene matches.

The receptor's source is a young man with Graves' hyperthyroidism. The specimen sequenced was blood. This chain uses TRBV7-9 with TRBJ2-2; 8 nucleotides align to TRBD1. The CDR3, as DNA: TGTGCCAGCAGCGGGCCAGGGGGCGCTGGCACCGGGGAGCTGTTTTTT. Amino acid sequence: CASSGPGGAGTGELFF. The full variable domain, completed using reference TRBV7-9 and TRBJ2-2, is DTGVSQNPRHKITKRGQNVTFRCDPISEHNRLYWYRQTLGQGPEFLTYFQNEAQLEKSRLLSDRFSAERPKGSFSTLEIQRTEQGDSAMYLCASSGPGGAGTGELFFGEGSRLTVL.